The 8 T cell receptor beta chains in this list originate from one sample, sequenced in a study of T-cell memory formation after mild COVID-19. MiXCR, applied by TCRdb to the 5' RACE reads, yields one record per CDR3 protein. The sample has more than 200,000 distinct CDR3 sequences, roughly 15% seen once. The sample comprised PBMCs or a T cell subset sorted from them (not recorded which). These receptors came from a man between 18 and 35 years old who had mild COVID-19 (a few samples of this study predate the infection). Cell type and time point are not known.

J is TRBJ2-5 and V is TRBV6-2 or TRBV6-3, with 7 bases identical to TRBD1. Germline-derived CDR1 and CDR2 are MNHEY and SVGEGT. V lost 2 bases, J lost 5 bases, and 8 bases stayed unmatched. The CDR3 spans 15 residues. As DNA, the CDR3 is TGTGCCAGCAGTTACCCCACGAGGGGACAGGAGACCCAGTACTTC. Amino acids: CASSYPTRGQETQYF.

This clonotype was counted between two and nine times. The chain joins TRBV7-2 to TRBJ1-2; 7 bases are shared with TRBD1. The germline V gene encodes CDR1 SGHTA and CDR2 FQGNSA. The CDR3 length is 17 residues. The V and J ends lost 1 base and 6 bases, in that order; junction bases with no gene match: 14. In nucleotides, the CDR3 is TGTGCCAGCAGCTTAGGGCCGGGCAGGGGGTTAGGAGATGGCTACACCTTC. Its translation: CASSLGPGRGLGDGYTF.

This clonotype was seen repeatedly, ten times or more. The V call is TRBV7-2, the J call TRBJ1-5; a possible D gene is TRBD1 (5 bases). The germline V gene encodes CDR1 SGHTA and CDR2 FQGNSA. Trimming removed 1 base from V and 7 bases from J, with 11 bases in between. CDR3 length: 14 amino acids. CDR3 DNA sequence: TGTGCCAGCAGCTTAGGGAACGGGGGGCAGCCCCAGCATTTT. It codes for CASSLGNGGQPQHF.

The chain combines TRBV21-1 with TRBJ2-7. TRBV21-1 is shown as a pseudogene. The CDR3 has 11 residues. The CDR3 region is CASSKEYEQYV. CDR3 DNA: TGTGCCAGCAGCAAGGAATACGAGCAGTACGTC.

The J gene is TRBJ2-7, the V gene TRBV6-5; TRBD1 matches at 8 bases. Germline V gene lookup returns CDR1 MNHEY and CDR2 SVGAGI. There are 13 residues in the CDR3. V shed 10 bases and J 7 bases; nucleotides not matched to a gene: 12. CDR3: CATRPDRAGEQYF. The CDR3 region has the DNA TGTGCCACCCGCCCGGACAGGGCTGGTGAGCAGTACTTC.

This clonotype was seen a handful of times. The chain employs TRBV6-4 and TRBJ2-1; 11 bases are a match to TRBD2. V lost 6 bases, J lost 10 bases, and 8 bases stayed unmatched. There are 14 residues in the CDR3. CDR1 is MRHNA and CDR2 is SNTAGT in the germline V gene. The CDR3 sequence is CASRPGLAVGEQFF. The CDR3 bases are TGTGCCAGCAGACCGGGACTAGCGGTCGGGGAGCAGTTCTTC.

This clonotype has only a few counts. This chain joins TRBV28 and TRBJ2-3; D is possibly TRBD2 (7 bases). Per the germline V gene, CDR1 is MDHEN and CDR2 is SYDVKM. V lost 6 bases and J lost 2, with 15 bases in between. The CDR3 has 15 amino acids. Here the CDR3 DNA reads TGTGCCAGCAGAGGGGCGGGGGCCAACACAGATACGCAGTATTTT. This sequence encodes CASRGAGANTDTQYF.

This clonotype has more than one count but fewer than ten. The chain has TRBV7-2 and TRBJ2-2; D ambiguous. CDR1 and CDR2 from the germline V gene are SGHTA and FQGNSA. This CDR3 contains 13 residues. The germline V and J ends were trimmed by 3 bases and 6 bases, with 8 bases remaining between them. As DNA, the CDR3 is TGTGCCAGCAGCTTGATCGCTCCCGGGGAGCTGTTTTTT. It yields the protein CASSLIAPGELFF.